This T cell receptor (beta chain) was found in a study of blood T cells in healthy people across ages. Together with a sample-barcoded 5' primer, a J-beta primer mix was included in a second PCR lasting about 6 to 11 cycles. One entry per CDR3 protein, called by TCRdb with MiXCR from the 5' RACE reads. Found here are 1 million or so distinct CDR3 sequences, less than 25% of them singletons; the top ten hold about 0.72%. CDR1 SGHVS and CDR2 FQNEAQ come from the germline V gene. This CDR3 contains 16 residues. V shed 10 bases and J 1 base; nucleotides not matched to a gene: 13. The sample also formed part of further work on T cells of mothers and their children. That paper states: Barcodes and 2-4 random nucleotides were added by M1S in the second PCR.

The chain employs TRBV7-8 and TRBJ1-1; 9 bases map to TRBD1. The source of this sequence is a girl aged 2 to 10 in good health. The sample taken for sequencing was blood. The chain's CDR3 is CATLGVQGAPNTEAFF. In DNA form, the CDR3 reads TGTGCCACCCTGGGGGTACAGGGGGCGCCGAACACTGAAGCTTTCTTT.